One and the same sample provided the 26 T cell receptor beta chains below, sequenced in a study of T cells after yellow fever vaccination. One entry per CDR3 protein, called by TCRdb with MiXCR from the 5' RACE reads. The table shows under 350,000 distinct CDR3 sequences, with roughly 4.3% occurring only once. The sample was PBMCs, taken 5 days after the yellow fever booster vaccination. These TCRs come from a young man who received the YFV17D yellow fever vaccine.

This clonotype was observed many times. The chain combines TRBV3-1 with TRBJ2-5; TRBD1 matches at 9 bases. Germline V gives CDR1 LGHDT, CDR2 YNNKEL (reference sequence). This CDR3 has 13 residues. V trimming: 2 bases; J trimming: 10 bases; junction bases outside the gene matches: 5. The chain's CDR3 is CASSQIDRGDQYF. The CDR3 nucleotides are TGTGCCAGCAGCCAAATTGACAGGGGGGACCAGTACTTC.

In its sample, this clonotype was seen many times. The V and J genes are TRBV3-1 and TRBJ1-3; no clear D. V shed 0 bases and J shed 0 bases, with 12 bases lying between them. The CDR3 length is 17 residues. CDR1 is LGHDT, CDR2 YNNKEL, per germline (reference sequence). The CDR3: CASSQDTPAGSGNTIYF. DNA of the CDR3: TGTGCCAGCAGCCAAGATACCCCGGCGGGCTCTGGAAACACCATATATTTT.

This chain uses TRBV12-3 or TRBV12-4 with TRBJ2-2; 9 bases agree with TRBD2. The CDR3 is made up of 14 amino acids. The V and J ends lost 6 bases and 3 bases, in that order; junction bases with no gene match: 2. DNA for the CDR3: TGTGCCAGCAGGCGGGGGGGCCACACCGGGGAGCTGTTTTTT. Protein sequence: CASRRGGHTGELFF.

The sample holds a few counts of this clonotype. V gene TRBV5-1 combines with J gene TRBJ2-2; TRBD2 matches 7 bases. Germline values: CDR1 SGHRS, CDR2 YFSETQ. This CDR3 has 15 amino acids. The ends lost 5 bases at V and 1 base at J; junction bases unmatched: 5. CDR3 region: CASREAGENTGELFF. The CDR3 coding sequence is TGCGCCAGCAGAGAGGCGGGGGAGAACACCGGGGAGCTGTTTTTT. Using reference TRBV5-1 and TRBJ2-2 for the parts outside the CDR3, the full variable domain is KAGVTQTPRYLIKTRGQQVTLSCSPISGHRSVSWYQQTPGQGLQFLFEYFSETQRNKGNFPGRFSGRQFSNSRSEMNVSTLELGDSALYLCASREAGENTGELFFGEGSRLTVL.

The table lists this clonotype with many counts. The rearrangement uses TRBV5-1 and TRBJ2-1, with D maybe TRBD2 (6 bases). There are 17 residues in the CDR3. In germline, CDR1 is SGHRS, CDR2 YFSETQ. V was shortened by 0 bases and J by 9 bases, with 22 bases between the two germline ends. This CDR3 reads CASSLGSGDWIGGEQFF. The CDR3 nucleotides are TGCGCCAGCAGCTTGGGGTCCGGGGACTGGATCGGGGGTGAGCAGTTCTTC.

This clonotype was found many times. The chain uses TRBV18 and TRBJ2-1, with D perhaps matching TRBD2 (6 bases). The V gene's germline CDR1 is KGHSH and CDR2 LQKENI. The germline V and J ends were trimmed by 0 bases and 2 bases, with 11 bases remaining between them. CDR3 size: 16 residues. CDR3 amino acids: CASSPPAGTAYNEQFF. For the CDR3, the DNA is TGTGCCAGCTCACCACCGGCGGGGACCGCCTACAATGAGCAGTTCTTC.

Only a few counts were recorded for this clonotype. The genes are TRBV2 and TRBJ1-2; 8 bases fit TRBD1. This CDR3 comprises 15 residues. The V segment lost 7 bases and the J segment 5 bases; nucleotides outside the gene matches: 12. CDR1 SNHLY and CDR2 FYNNEI come from the germline V gene. In nucleotides, the CDR3 is TGTGCCAGCACCCCCCGCGGACAGGGCCTTTATGGCTACACCTTC. Translation: CASTPRGQGLYGYTF.

There are a few counts of this clonotype. This chain links TRBV20-1 with TRBJ1-2, with TRBD1 matching over 11 bases. V lost 6 bases and J lost 6; bases outside the gene matches: 12. From germline, CDR1 is DFQATT and CDR2 SNEGSKA (reference sequence). The CDR3 totals 15 residues. The CDR3 coding sequence is TGCAGTGCCGCCCGGGGACAGGGGGGATTCAATGGCTACACCTTC. Amino acid sequence: CSAARGQGGFNGYTF.

This clonotype has more than one count but fewer than ten. The chain recombines TRBV5-1 with TRBJ1-5; no clear D. Trimming took 0 bases from V and 3 from J, leaving 7 bases between them. CDR3 length equals 14 residues. CDR1 SGHRS and CDR2 YFSETQ come from the germline V gene. The CDR3 loop reads CASSLGSNNQPQHF. The CDR3, as DNA: TGCGCCAGCAGCTTGGGCTCGAACAATCAGCCCCAGCATTTT.

The table lists this clonotype with a few counts. The rearrangement uses TRBV20-1 and TRBJ1-4; no firm D call. V lost 1 base, J lost 3 bases, and 3 bases lay in between. Looked up from germline, CDR1 is DFQATT and CDR2 is SNEGSKA (reference sequence). The CDR3 extends over 12 amino acids. CDR3 nucleotide sequence: TGCAGTGCTAGAGGAGCTAATGAAAAACTGTTTTTT. Residues: CSARGANEKLFF.

This clonotype turned up a few times. V gene TRBV7-2 combines with J gene TRBJ1-4; TRBD1 might be the D (6 bases). V was shortened by 4 bases and J by 6 bases, with 12 bases between the two germline ends. CDR3 length equals 14 residues. Germline assignment: CDR1 SGHTA and CDR2 FQGNSA. DNA for the CDR3: TGTGCCAGCAGCTCTTCCAGGGGCTATGAAAAACTGTTTTTT. This codes for CASSSSRGYEKLFF. Full variable domain (remainder filled in from reference TRBV7-2 and TRBJ1-4): GAGVSQSPSNKVTEKGKDVELRCDPISGHTALYWYRQSLGQGLEFLIYFQGNSAPDKSGLPSDRFSAERTGGSVSTLTIQRTQQEDSAVYLCASSSSRGYEKLFFGSGTQLSVL.

This clonotype was seen at least ten times. This rearrangement joins TRBV5-1 to TRBJ2-7, with 7 bases identical to TRBD1. The CDR3 is 15 residues long. The germline V gene has CDR1 SGHRS and CDR2 YFSETQ. Unmatched junction bases numbered 9, after V lost 0 bases and J lost 6 bases. As DNA, the CDR3 is TGCGCCAGCAGCTTGGTAGGACAGGCGACGGGCGAGCAGTACTTC. This translates into CASSLVGQATGEQYF. Full variable domain (remainder filled in from reference TRBV5-1 and TRBJ2-7): KAGVTQTPRYLIKTRGQQVTLSCSPISGHRSVSWYQQTPGQGLQFLFEYFSETQRNKGNFPGRFSGRQFSNSRSEMNVSTLELGDSALYLCASSLVGQATGEQYFGPGTRLTVT.

This sequence joins TRBV28 and TRBJ2-7; possibly TRBD1 for D (6 bases). Germline V CDR1 and CDR2: MDHEN, SYDVKM. Trimming left V 6 bases short and J 3 bases short, with 18 bases between. There are 15 residues in the CDR3. Here the CDR3 DNA reads TGTGCCAGCAGCCCAACAGGGAGTGGGGTCTACGAGCAGTACTTC. It specifies CASSPTGSGVYEQYF.

The chain employs TRBV29-1 and TRBJ1-1; D is unresolved. This CDR3 contains 12 residues. Trimming cost V 4 bases and J 0 bases, with 6 bases left between them. Germline-derived CDR1 and CDR2 are SQVTM and ANQGSEA. DNA for the CDR3: TGCAGCGTTGTACAGTTGAACACTGAAGCTTTCTTT. Translation gives CSVVQLNTEAFF.

V gene TRBV6-5 combines with J gene TRBJ1-1; 9 bases fit TRBD1. In germline, CDR1 is MNHEY, CDR2 SVGAGI. V was clipped by 5 bases and J by 1 base; unmatched bases: 8. The CDR3 has 16 residues. Here the CDR3 reads CASSTDRGAKNTEAFF. In nucleotides, the CDR3 is TGTGCCAGCAGTACCGACAGGGGGGCCAAGAACACTGAAGCTTTCTTT.

The rearrangement links TRBV4-1 to TRBJ2-1, with 11 nucleotides matching TRBD2. V trimming: 4 bases; J trimming: 5 bases; junction bases outside the gene matches: 7. CDR1 is MGHRA, CDR2 YSYEKL, per germline. The CDR3 runs to 16 residues. Here the CDR3 reads CASSRLAGGPDNEQFF. In nucleotides, the CDR3 is TGCGCCAGCAGCCGTTTAGCGGGGGGGCCGGACAATGAGCAGTTCTTC.

This clonotype was detected ten times or more. This chain uses TRBV5-1 with TRBJ1-5; D is possibly TRBD1 (5 bases). The CDR3 has 14 amino acids. Germline assignment: CDR1 SGHRS and CDR2 YFSETQ. V lost 4 bases and J 9 bases, leaving 17 bases between the germline ends. The CDR3 region is CASSPGPGYSPQHF. The CDR3 DNA follows: TGCGCCAGCAGCCCAGGTCCAGGGTATTCGCCCCAGCATTTT.

This clonotype was picked up a small number of times. The chain links TRBV7-9 to TRBJ1-2; D ambiguous. Between the trimmed V and J ends, which lost 0 bases and 3 bases, there was a span of 2 bases. The CDR3 runs 12 residues. The germline CDR1 and CDR2 sequences are SEHNR and FQNEAQ (reference sequence). CDR3 sequence: CASSLADYGYTF. The CDR3, as DNA: TGTGCCAGCAGCTTAGCGGACTATGGCTACACCTTC.

This clonotype has a handful of counts. The CDR3: CASSRGPNEKLFF. The CDR3 coding sequence is TGTGCCAGCTCACGGGGCCCCAATGAAAAACTGTTTTTT. This chain uses TRBV7-2 with TRBJ1-4; D is possibly TRBD1 (5 bases). The CDR3 spans 13 residues. V was shortened by 8 bases and J by 5 bases, with 12 bases between the two germline ends. From germline, CDR1 is SGHTA and CDR2 FQGNSA.

This clonotype was detected a few times. The chain uses TRBV5-1 and TRBJ1-2; possible D gene TRBD1, 5 bases. CDR1 SGHRS and CDR2 YFSETQ come from the germline V gene. Trimming took off 3 bases at V and 6 bases at J, with 12 bases between the two ends. CDR3 length equals 13 residues. CDR3 DNA sequence: TGCGCCAGCAGCTCGAGGGACCTTCATGGCTACACCTTC. Amino acids: CASSSRDLHGYTF.

This clonotype came up many times. The gene calls are TRBV7-2 and TRBJ1-5; 12 bases are shared with TRBD1. The CDR3 sequence is 17 residues long. V was pared by 4 bases and J by 10 bases, with 14 bases of the junction left unmatched. Germline lookup yields CDR1 SGHTA and CDR2 FQGNSA. CDR3 sequence: CASSSKAGTGGEEPQHF. For the CDR3, the DNA is TGTGCCAGCAGCTCAAAGGCGGGGACAGGGGGCGAAGAACCCCAGCATTTT.

A few counts support this clonotype. J is TRBJ1-2 and V is TRBV3-1; TRBD1 agrees at 8 bases. Germline lookup yields CDR1 LGHDT and CDR2 YNNKEL (reference sequence). The CDR3 is made up of 14 amino acids. With 4 bases clipped from V and 8 bases from J, the junction kept 9 bases outside the gene matches. The CDR3 nucleotides read TGTGCCAGCAGCCCAGGACAGGGTCTCCGGGGCTACACCTTC. Translation: CASSPGQGLRGYTF.

This clonotype came up many times. This chain links TRBV10-2 with TRBJ2-2, with 9 bases aligning to TRBD2. The V segment lost 6 bases and the J segment 6 bases; nucleotides outside the gene matches: 2. CDR1 and CDR2 from the germline V gene are WSHSY and SAAADI. This CDR3 has 13 residues. The CDR3: CASRGLASGELFF. CDR3 nucleotide sequence: TGCGCCAGCAGGGGACTAGCTTCCGGGGAGCTGTTTTTT.

The sample holds a few counts of this clonotype. The genes are TRBV10-3 and TRBJ2-5; D possibly uses TRBD1 or TRBD2 (6 bases each). The CDR3 is 12 amino acids. Looked up from germline, CDR1 is ENHRY and CDR2 is SYGVKD. Trimming shortened V by 10 bases and J by 5 bases, and 14 bases separated the two germline ends. The CDR3 nucleotides are TGTGCCACCGGGGGCATCTGGGAGACCCAGTACTTC. This gives the protein CATGGIWETQYF.

The sample holds a few counts of this clonotype. This chain connects TRBV7-9 to TRBJ2-7; D may be TRBD1 (5 bases). The CDR3 is 16 residues long. CDR1 is SEHNR and CDR2 is FQNEAQ in the germline V gene (reference sequence). Trimming stripped 4 bases from V and 3 bases from J, with 19 bases between. The CDR3 protein is CASSSRQTTAHYEQYF. The CDR3 nucleotides are TGTGCCAGCAGCTCCCGACAGACCACAGCCCACTACGAGCAGTACTTC.

The J gene is TRBJ2-1, the V gene TRBV9; TRBD2 aligns across 15 bases. The V and J ends lost 3 bases and 7 bases, in that order; junction bases with no gene match: 5. The CDR3 covers 16 residues. Germline V lookup: CDR1 SGDLS, CDR2 YYNGEE. The CDR3 coding sequence is TGTGCCAGCAGCGAGATGGGACTAGCGGGGGGTAATGAGCAGTTCTTC. It specifies CASSEMGLAGGNEQFF.